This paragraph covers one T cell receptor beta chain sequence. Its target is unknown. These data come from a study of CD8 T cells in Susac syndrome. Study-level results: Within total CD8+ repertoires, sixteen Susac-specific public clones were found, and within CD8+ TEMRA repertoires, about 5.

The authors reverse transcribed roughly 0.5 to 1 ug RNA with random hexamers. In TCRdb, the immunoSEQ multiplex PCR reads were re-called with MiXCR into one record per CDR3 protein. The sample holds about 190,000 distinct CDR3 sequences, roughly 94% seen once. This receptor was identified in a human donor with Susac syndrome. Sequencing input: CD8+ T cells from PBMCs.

CDR3 in amino acids: CAWDTVNSYNEQFF. The CDR3 DNA reads as TGTGCCTGGGACACAGTAAACTCCTACAATGAGCAGTTCTTC. The chain joins TRBV30 to TRBJ2-1; D is ambiguous. CDR1 is GTSNPN and CDR2 is SVGIG in the germline V gene (reference sequence). V was shortened by 5 bases and J by 0 bases, with 11 bases between the two germline ends. This CDR3 is built from 14 residues.